The 28 T cell receptor beta chains listed next were all sequenced from one sample in a study of blood T cell repertoires in COVID-19. Measured with immunoSEQ multiplex PCR; TCRdb has only the in-frame clones, and not every one. The repertoire has under 450,000 clones, 75% to 90% of them found once; the top ten carry about 1.6%. The sequenced sample consisted of peripheral blood. The receptors were gathered from a woman aged 40 to 50 with COVID-19, enrolled during active disease.

The rearrangement uses TRBV9 and TRBJ2-1; 9 bases line up with TRBD2. CDR3 length equals 15 residues. The V segment lost 1 base and the J segment 7 bases; nucleotides outside the gene matches: 6. The germline CDR1 and CDR2 sequences are SGDLS and YYNGEE. This CDR3 reads CASSVWRGGGNEQFF. The CDR3 bases are TGTGCCAGCAGCGTATGGCGGGGGGGCGGGAATGAGCAGTTCTTC.

The chain joins TRBV19 to TRBJ2-4, with 7 bases fitting TRBD1. V lost 6 bases and J lost 7; bases outside the gene matches: 15. The CDR3 runs to 16 residues. The V gene's germline CDR1 is LNHDA and CDR2 SQIVND (reference sequence). CDR3 bases: TGTGCCAGTAGCTCTTTCCGGGACAGTAACGGGAACATTCAGTACTTC. Translation gives CASSSFRDSNGNIQYF.

The genes are TRBV19 and TRBJ2-5; weak D call: TRBD2 (5 bases). CDR3 size: 15 residues. CDR1 is LNHDA and CDR2 is SQIVND in the germline V gene (reference sequence). Deletions cut 3 bases from V and 0 bases from J, with 11 bases between. CDR3 DNA: TGTGCCAGTAGTATTGGTGCTAGCTACCAAGAGACCCAGTACTTC. Encoded protein: CASSIGASYQETQYF.

The chain links TRBV7-3 to TRBJ2-7, with TRBD1 as a possible D gene (5 bases). CDR3 length: 14 amino acids. Germline CDR1 SGHTA, CDR2 FQGTGA. The germline V and J ends were trimmed by 5 bases and 2 bases, with 13 bases remaining between them. For the CDR3, the DNA is TGTGCCAGCAGCCCCTCCTTGACAGCCTACGAGCAGTACTTC. Translating gives CASSPSLTAYEQYF.

The chain uses TRBV18 and TRBJ1-2; 7 positions agree with TRBD1. Unmatched junction bases numbered 10, after V lost 6 bases and J lost 3 bases. Germline CDR1 and CDR2: KGHSH and LQKENI. CDR3 size: 15 residues. CDR3 sequence reads: CASSLGQDPYYGYTF. CDR3 in DNA: TGTGCCAGCTCCCTAGGACAGGATCCGTACTATGGCTACACCTTC.

The chain combines TRBV20-1 with TRBJ2-3; maybe TRBD2 (6 bases). Trimming took off 3 bases at V and 1 base at J, with 17 bases between the two ends. Per germline, CDR1 DFQATT and CDR2 SNEGSKA (reference sequence). The length of the CDR3 is 16 residues. In nucleotides, the CDR3 is TGCAGTGCTAGTCTGGGCGGGGCGAAACGCACAGATACGCAGTATTTT. This gives the protein CSASLGGAKRTDTQYF.

This chain links TRBV25-1 with TRBJ1-2, with unresolved D. The germline gives CDR1 MGHDK, CDR2 SYGVNS. The CDR3 extends over 17 amino acids. V was trimmed by 1 base and J by 4 bases, leaving 19 bases between them. The CDR3, as DNA: TGTGCCAGCAGTGAATCGCCCGCCTTTGAGGTGACCTATGGCTACACCTTC. This encodes CASSESPAFEVTYGYTF.

V gene TRBV19 combines with J gene TRBJ1-1; 9 bases map to TRBD1. Germline CDR1 and CDR2: LNHDA and SQIVND (reference sequence). The CDR3 covers 17 residues. V lost 3 bases to trimming and J lost 0 bases; unmatched junction nucleotides: 8. CDR3 in amino acids: CASSIDRGKLMNTEAFF. The CDR3 DNA is TGTGCCAGTAGTATCGACAGGGGGAAGCTCATGAACACTGAAGCTTTCTTT. The full variable domain, rest sourced from reference TRBV19 and TRBJ1-1, is DGGITQSPKYLFRKEGQNVTLSCEQNLNHDAMYWYRQDPGQGLRLIYYSQIVNDFQKGDIAEGYSVSREKKESFPLTVTSAQKNPTAFYLCASSIDRGKLMNTEAFFGQGTRLTVV.

The rearrangement joins TRBV7-3 to TRBJ2-3, with 7 bases lining up with TRBD2. Germline V lookup: CDR1 SGHTA, CDR2 FQGTGA. The CDR3 length is 13 residues. V was clipped by 5 bases and J by 5 bases; unmatched bases: 4. In DNA form, the CDR3 reads TGTGCCAGCAGCCCGGGGGGATTAGATACGCAGTATTTT. Protein sequence: CASSPGGLDTQYF.

V is TRBV28 and J is TRBJ2-3; 8 bases are shared with TRBD2. The CDR3 extends over 15 amino acids. Germline trimming cut 6 bases from V and 1 base from J; bases unmatched to any gene: 6. CDR1 and CDR2 (germline): MDHEN, SYDVKM. For the CDR3, the DNA is TGTGCCAGCAGATTAGCGGGGAGAGGCACAGATACGCAGTATTTT. Residues: CASRLAGRGTDTQYF.

J is TRBJ2-2 and V is TRBV25-1, with TRBD1 matching over 12 bases. Losses at the gene ends were 4 bases for V and 0 bases for J; bases not matched to a gene: 3. Germline assignment: CDR1 MGHDK and CDR2 SYGVNS. The CDR3 is 17 residues long. CDR3 nucleotides: TGTGCCAGCAGTGGGGGACAGGGGGCCGCGAACACCGGGGAGCTGTTTTTT. This gives the protein CASSGGQGAANTGELFF.

In its sample, this clone was seen a few times. The chain recombines TRBV5-6 with TRBJ2-1; D might be TRBD2 (6 bases). Germline CDR1 is SGHDT and CDR2 is YYEEEE. V was clipped by 2 bases and J by 4 bases, with 13 bases between them. This CDR3 spans 15 amino acids. CDR3 protein: CASSFGGLPYNEQFF. Here the CDR3 DNA reads TGTGCCAGCAGCTTCGGTGGACTACCATACAATGAGCAGTTCTTC.

The J gene is TRBJ1-2, the V gene TRBV19; 8 bases are shared with TRBD1. Germline V gives CDR1 LNHDA, CDR2 SQIVND (reference sequence). V gave up 4 bases and J gave up 5 bases; unmatched junction bases: 12. CDR3 length: 16 residues. CDR3 amino acids: CASSKQTGEVGYGYTF. The CDR3 DNA sequence: TGTGCCAGTAGTAAGCAGACAGGGGAAGTTGGATATGGCTACACCTTC.

The chain has TRBV15 and TRBJ1-4; a weak D match, TRBD1 (5 bases). Between the trimmed V and J ends, which lost 4 bases and 3 bases, there was a span of 9 bases. The CDR3 consists of 14 residues. Germline assignment: CDR1 LNHNV and CDR2 YYDKDF (reference sequence). CDR3 bases: TGTGCCACCAGCATCCAAGGGGCTAATGAAAAACTGTTTTTT. It yields the protein CATSIQGANEKLFF.

This clone was counted a few times. The chain recombines TRBV9 with TRBJ1-2; tentative D call: TRBD1 (5 bases). Trimming left V 3 bases short and J 5 bases short, with 17 bases between. Germline CDR1 reads SGDLS; CDR2 reads YYNGEE. CDR3 length equals 15 residues. CDR3 sequence: CASSAGDRVRYGYTF. CDR3 in DNA: TGTGCCAGCAGCGCGGGGGACCGCGTAAGATATGGCTACACCTTC.

This chain links TRBV12-3 or TRBV12-4 with TRBJ1-2; D may be TRBD1 (5 bases). V shed 6 bases and J shed 4 bases, with 12 bases lying between them. This CDR3 spans 13 amino acids. The CDR3 bases are TGTGCCAGCAGCAACACAGGAGCCTATGGCTACACCTTC. Its protein is CASSNTGAYGYTF.

J is TRBJ1-2 and V is TRBV7-9; D gene unclear. CDR1 is SEHNR and CDR2 is FQNEAQ in the germline V gene (reference sequence). CDR3 size: 14 residues. Trimming took off 7 bases at V and 3 bases at J, with 15 bases between the two ends. The CDR3 region has the DNA TGTGCCAGCATCCCAGGTAAGAAGGACTATGGCTACACCTTC. This encodes CASIPGKKDYGYTF.

CDR3 sequence: CASRRGNNSPLHF. CDR3 sequence (DNA): TGTGCCAGTCGACGGGGAAATAATTCACCCCTCCACTTT. V and J are TRBV12-3 or TRBV12-4 and TRBJ1-6; unclear D gene. Trimming stripped 9 bases from V and 5 bases from J, with 11 bases between. The CDR3 sequence is 13 residues long.

The sample holds one count of this clone. The V and J genes are TRBV11-2 and TRBJ2-2; 11 bases match TRBD1. The CDR3 is made up of 17 amino acids. The V segment lost 1 base and the J segment 4 bases; nucleotides outside the gene matches: 5. Germline assignment: CDR1 SGHAT and CDR2 FQNNGV. The CDR3 DNA reads as TGTGCCAGCAGCTTAGGAGTTGGACAGGGGGCCACCGGGGAGCTGTTTTTT. This gives the protein CASSLGVGQGATGELFF.

This clone was observed a single time. This chain links TRBV4-3 with TRBJ1-4; the D is unclear. Trimming stripped 0 bases from V and 3 bases from J, with 8 bases between. Germline values: CDR1 LGHNA, CDR2 YSLEER. The CDR3 extends over 15 amino acids. The CDR3 nucleotides are TGCGCCAGCAGCCAAGAGAGAGTATCTAATGAAAAACTGTTTTTT. This translates into CASSQERVSNEKLFF.

CDR3 in amino acids: CASSHRQGHQPQHF. Here the CDR3 DNA reads TGTGCCAGCAGCCACCGACAGGGTCATCAGCCCCAGCATTTT. The rearrangement joins TRBV6-2 or TRBV6-3 to TRBJ1-5; 7 positions match TRBD1. CDR1 MNHEY and CDR2 SVGEGT come from the germline V gene. J lost 5 bases, V lost 6 bases, and 7 bases had no gene match. The CDR3 has 14 residues.

The rearrangement links TRBV9 to TRBJ2-2; perhaps TRBD1 as D (6 bases). Germline CDR1 and CDR2: SGDLS and YYNGEE. The CDR3 length is 16 residues. V gave up 4 bases and J gave up 2 bases, with 15 bases separating them. CDR3 in DNA: TGTGCCAGCAGCCCAAGGGGGTCGGGAAACACCGGGGAGCTGTTTTTT. This gives the protein CASSPRGSGNTGELFF.

Notes on this clone: Additional DNA sequences in this sample encode the identical CDR3. V and J are TRBV5-1 and TRBJ2-1, with TRBD1 as a possible D gene (6 bases). Germline-derived CDR1 and CDR2 are SGHRS and YFSETQ. The length of the CDR3 is 15 residues. The V end lost 0 bases, the J end lost 2 bases, and 9 bases lay between the germline ends. The CDR3 protein is CASSLVQGAYNEQFF. CDR3 bases: TGCGCCAGCAGCTTGGTACAGGGAGCCTACAATGAGCAGTTCTTC.

The chain uses TRBV6-5 and TRBJ1-3; D is unresolved. The CDR3 sequence is 15 residues long. Germline CDR1 reads MNHEY; CDR2 reads SVGAGI. Trimming pared 8 bases from V and 4 bases from J, leaving 18 bases between. In DNA form, the CDR3 reads TGTGCCAGCTTATCGGAGCCCAATGGCGGAAACACCATATATTTT. Its protein product is CASLSEPNGGNTIYF.

Remarks on this clone: At one of its ends the junction is not consistent with the germline gene, which may arise from a read error. V gene TRBV11-2 combines with J gene TRBJ2-1; 13 bases match TRBD2. The CDR3 has 19 residues. Per the germline V gene, CDR1 is SGHAT and CDR2 is FQNNGV. The CDR3 sequence is CASSLERAPGTSGIHEQFF. In DNA form, the CDR3 reads TGTGCCAGCAGCCTAGAGAGGGCTCCCGGGACTAGCGGGATACACGAGCAGTTCTTC.

The genes are TRBV4-1 and TRBJ2-1, with 10 bases that match TRBD2. The CDR3 is made up of 15 amino acids. J gave up 9 bases and V 4 bases, and 9 bases lay outside the gene matches. Germline CDR1 reads MGHRA; CDR2 reads YSYEKL. CDR3 sequence: CASSLGTSAVSEQFF. CDR3 DNA sequence: TGCGCCAGCAGCCTCGGGACTAGCGCGGTCAGTGAGCAGTTCTTC.

This clone was observed once. The chain combines TRBV3-1 (or the pseudogene TRBV3-2) with TRBJ2-7; D is ambiguous. This CDR3 is 11 amino acids long. The germline V and J ends were trimmed by 4 bases and 4 bases, with 5 bases remaining between them. Germline values: CDR1 LGHDT, CDR2 YNNKEL (reference sequence). The CDR3 DNA sequence: TGTGCCAGCAGCCTCAGATACGAGCAGTACTTC. This codes for CASSLRYEQYF.

V is TRBV6-1 and J is TRBJ2-1; 8 nucleotides agree with TRBD2. The junction had 12 bases not matched to a gene; V was cut back by 2 bases and J by 6 bases. The CDR3 is 17 residues long. Germline-derived CDR1 and CDR2 are MNHNS and SASEGT. In DNA, the CDR3 is TGTGCCAGCAGTGAAAGGAGGCCCAGCGGGGGAGTCAATGAGCAGTTCTTC. Its translation is CASSERRPSGGVNEQFF.